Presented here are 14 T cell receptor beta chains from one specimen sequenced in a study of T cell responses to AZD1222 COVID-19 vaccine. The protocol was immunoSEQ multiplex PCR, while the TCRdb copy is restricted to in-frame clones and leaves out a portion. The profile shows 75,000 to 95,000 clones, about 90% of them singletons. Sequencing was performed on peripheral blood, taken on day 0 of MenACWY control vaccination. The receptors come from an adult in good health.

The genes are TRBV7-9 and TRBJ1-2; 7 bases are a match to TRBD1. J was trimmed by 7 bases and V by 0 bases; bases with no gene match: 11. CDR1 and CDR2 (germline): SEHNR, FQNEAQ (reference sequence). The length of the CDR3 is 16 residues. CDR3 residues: CASSLAGTVLLGGYTF. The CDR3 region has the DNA TGTGCCAGCAGCTTAGCGGGGACAGTTTTGTTGGGTGGCTACACCTTC. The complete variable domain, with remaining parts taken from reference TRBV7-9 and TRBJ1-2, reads DTGVSQNPRHKITKRGQNVTFRCDPISEHNRLYWYRQTLGQGPEFLTYFQNEAQLEKSRLLSDRFSAERPKGSFSTLEIQRTEQGDSAMYLCASSLAGTVLLGGYTFGSGTRLTVV.

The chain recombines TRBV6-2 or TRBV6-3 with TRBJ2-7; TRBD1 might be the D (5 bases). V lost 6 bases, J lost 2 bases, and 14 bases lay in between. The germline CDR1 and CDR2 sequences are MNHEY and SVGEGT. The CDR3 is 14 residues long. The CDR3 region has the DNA TGTGCCAGCAGCCAGGGTCTGGAAGCCTACGAGCAGTACTTC. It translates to CASSQGLEAYEQYF.

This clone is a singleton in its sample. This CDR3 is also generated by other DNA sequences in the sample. Here the CDR3 DNA reads TGTGCCAGTAGTCGTCAGGGGACCACCGGGGAGCTGTTTTTT. It is translated as CASSRQGTTGELFF. The chain has TRBV19 and TRBJ2-2, with D perhaps TRBD1 (6 bases). Germline CDR1 LNHDA, CDR2 SQIVND (reference sequence). The V gene lost 5 bases and the J gene lost 4 bases, with 11 bases spanning the gap. The CDR3 sequence is 14 residues long.

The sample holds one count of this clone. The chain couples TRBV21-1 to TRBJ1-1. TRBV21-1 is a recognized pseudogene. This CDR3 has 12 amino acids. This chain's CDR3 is CASSERTGKAFF. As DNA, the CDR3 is TGTGCCAGCAGCGAAAGGACGGGGAAAGCTTTCTTT.

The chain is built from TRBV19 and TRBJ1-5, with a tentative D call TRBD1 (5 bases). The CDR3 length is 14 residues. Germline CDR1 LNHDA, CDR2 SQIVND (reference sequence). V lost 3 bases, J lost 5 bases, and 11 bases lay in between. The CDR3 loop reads CASSMGQGYQPQHF. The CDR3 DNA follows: TGTGCCAGTAGTATGGGTCAGGGATATCAGCCCCAGCATTTT.

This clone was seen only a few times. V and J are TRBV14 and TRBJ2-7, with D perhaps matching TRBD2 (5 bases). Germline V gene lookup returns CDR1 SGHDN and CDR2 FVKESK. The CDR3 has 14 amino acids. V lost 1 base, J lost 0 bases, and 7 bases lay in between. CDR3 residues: CASSQAGISYEQYF. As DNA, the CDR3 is TGTGCCAGCAGCCAAGCGGGGATCTCCTACGAGCAGTACTTC.

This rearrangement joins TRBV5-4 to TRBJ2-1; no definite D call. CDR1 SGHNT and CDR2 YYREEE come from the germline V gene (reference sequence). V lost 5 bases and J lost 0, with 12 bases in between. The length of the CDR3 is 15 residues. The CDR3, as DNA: TGTGCCAGCAGTGTGGGTTTGCCCTCCTACAATGAGCAGTTCTTC. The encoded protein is CASSVGLPSYNEQFF.

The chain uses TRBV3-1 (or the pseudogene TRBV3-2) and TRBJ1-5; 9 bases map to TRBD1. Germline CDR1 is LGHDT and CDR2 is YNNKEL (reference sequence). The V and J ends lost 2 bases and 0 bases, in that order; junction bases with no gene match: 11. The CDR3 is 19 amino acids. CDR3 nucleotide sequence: TGTGCCAGCAGCCAAACCATGGGGGGGACAGGGCGTAGCAATCAGCCCCAGCATTTT. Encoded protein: CASSQTMGGTGRSNQPQHF.

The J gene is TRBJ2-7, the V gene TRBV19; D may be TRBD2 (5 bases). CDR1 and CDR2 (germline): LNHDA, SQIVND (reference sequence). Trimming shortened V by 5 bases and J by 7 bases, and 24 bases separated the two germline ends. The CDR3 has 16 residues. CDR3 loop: CASSEGTWSPNLEQYF. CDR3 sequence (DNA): TGTGCCAGTAGTGAGGGTACGTGGTCCCCCAACTTGGAGCAGTACTTC.

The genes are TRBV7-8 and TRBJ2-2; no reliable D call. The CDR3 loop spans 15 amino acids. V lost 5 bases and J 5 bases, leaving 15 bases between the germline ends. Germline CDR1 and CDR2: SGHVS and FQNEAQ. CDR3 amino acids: CASSGRTVGTGELFF. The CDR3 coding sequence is TGTGCCAGCAGCGGCCGGACGGTGGGAACCGGGGAGCTGTTTTTT.

CDR3 sequence reads: CASSSTGRGFSGANVLTF. CDR3 nucleotides: TGTGCCAGCAGCTCCACAGGGAGAGGTTTCTCTGGGGCCAACGTCCTGACTTTC. This chain joins TRBV5-6 and TRBJ2-6; the D gene is possibly TRBD1 (6 bases). CDR1 and CDR2 (germline): SGHDT, YYEEEE. Trimming pared 3 bases from V and 0 bases from J, leaving 16 bases between. The CDR3 sequence is 18 residues long.

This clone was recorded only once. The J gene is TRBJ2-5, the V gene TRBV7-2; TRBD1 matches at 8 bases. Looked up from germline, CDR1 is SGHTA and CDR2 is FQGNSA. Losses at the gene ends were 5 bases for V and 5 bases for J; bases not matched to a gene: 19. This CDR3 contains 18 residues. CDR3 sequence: CASSLDPPLPGGRETQYF. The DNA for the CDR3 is TGTGCCAGCAGCCTTGACCCCCCTTTGCCAGGGGGCCGGGAGACCCAGTACTTC.

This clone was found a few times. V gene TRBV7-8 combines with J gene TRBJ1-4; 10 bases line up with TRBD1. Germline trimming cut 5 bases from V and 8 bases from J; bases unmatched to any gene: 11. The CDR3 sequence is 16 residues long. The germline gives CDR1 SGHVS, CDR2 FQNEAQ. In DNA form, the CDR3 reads TGTGCCAGCAGCCCCTACTCGACAGGGGGCAGAGAAAAACTGTTTTTT. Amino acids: CASSPYSTGGREKLFF. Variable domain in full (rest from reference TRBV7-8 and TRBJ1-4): GAGVSQSPRYKVAKRGQDVALRCDPISGHVSLFWYQQALGQGPEFLTYFQNEAQLDKSGLPSDRFFAERPEGSVSTLKIQRTQQEDSAVYLCASSPYSTGGREKLFFGSGTQLSVL.

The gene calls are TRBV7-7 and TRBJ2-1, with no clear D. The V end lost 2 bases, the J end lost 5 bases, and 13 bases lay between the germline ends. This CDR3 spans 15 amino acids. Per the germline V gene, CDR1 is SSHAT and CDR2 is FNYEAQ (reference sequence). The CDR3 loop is CASSLNSGRNNEQFF. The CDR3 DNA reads TGTGCCAGCAGCTTAAATTCTGGCCGGAACAATGAGCAGTTCTTC.